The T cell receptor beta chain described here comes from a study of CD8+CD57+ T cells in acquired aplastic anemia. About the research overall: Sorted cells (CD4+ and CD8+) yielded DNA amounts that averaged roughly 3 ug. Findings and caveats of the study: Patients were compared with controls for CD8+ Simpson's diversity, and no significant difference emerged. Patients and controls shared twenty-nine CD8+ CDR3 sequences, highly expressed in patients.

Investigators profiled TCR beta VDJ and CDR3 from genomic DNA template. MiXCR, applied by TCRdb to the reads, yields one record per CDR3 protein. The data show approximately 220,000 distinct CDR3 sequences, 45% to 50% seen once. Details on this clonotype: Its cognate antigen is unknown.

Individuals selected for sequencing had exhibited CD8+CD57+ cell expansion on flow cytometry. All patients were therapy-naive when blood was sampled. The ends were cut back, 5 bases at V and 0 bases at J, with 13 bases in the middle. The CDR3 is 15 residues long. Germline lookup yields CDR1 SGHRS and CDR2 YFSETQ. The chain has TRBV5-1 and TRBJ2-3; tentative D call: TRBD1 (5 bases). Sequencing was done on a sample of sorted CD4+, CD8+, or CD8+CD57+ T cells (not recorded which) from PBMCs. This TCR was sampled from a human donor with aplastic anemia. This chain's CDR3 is CASRPQGQSTDTQYF. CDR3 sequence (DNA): TGCGCCAGCAGGCCCCAGGGTCAGAGCACAGATACGCAGTATTTT.